The subject of this entry is one T cell receptor (beta chain). The antigen is not known. These data belong to a study of T-cell memory formation after mild COVID-19. Study context: In these data, TCR clusters were largely donor specific. Study-wide points: Clones that contracted from day 15 to 85 were balanced CD4/CD8, while later expanders leaned CD4+.

The V end was cut by 2 bases, the J end by 4 bases, with 6 bases between. This CDR3 is built from 13 residues. Germline-derived CDR1 and CDR2 are MGHDK and SYGVNS. TCRdb re-derived calls from the 5' RACE reads in MiXCR, one entry per CDR3 protein. The sample includes 390,000 or so distinct CDR3 sequences, 15% to 20% seen only once; the top ten take about 22%. Sample: PBMCs or a T cell subset sorted from them (not recorded which). The sequence derives from a man aged 18 to 30 who had mild COVID-19 (a few samples of this study predate the infection). Cell type and time point are not known. The genes are TRBV25-1 and TRBJ1-5; D gene unclear. The CDR3 nucleotides are TGTGCCAGCAGTGAAGGGGAAAATCAGCCCCAGCATTTT. It is translated as CASSEGENQPQHF.